Sequencing of this T cell receptor (beta chain) was carried out in a study of cytomegalovirus exposure and HLA in healthy donors. V was cut by 3 bases and J by 3 bases, with 12 bases left in between. Germline V lookup: CDR1 SGHTA, CDR2 FQGNSA. The CDR3 has 15 residues. The table came from immunoSEQ multiplex PCR; TCRdb's copy has only in-frame clones and leaves some out. This table has 200,000 to 300,000 clones, approximately 90% appearing once. What was sequenced was PBMCs. The gene calls are TRBV7-2 and TRBJ2-1, with no clear D. The receptor comes from a man aged 18 to 29 in good health and CMV-seronegative. For the CDR3, the DNA is TGTGCCAGCAGCTTTGGCAACAGCTTCTACAATGAGCAGTTCTTC. This gives the protein CASSFGNSFYNEQFF.